Following are 26 T cell receptor beta chains from one sample sequenced in a study of T cell clones after liver transplantation. The repertoire was sequenced with immunoSEQ multiplex PCR; TCRdb's copy has only in-frame clones and lacks some. Of some 75,000 clones listed, roughly 80% are singletons. The sample was CD4+ T cells from blood, taken before liver transplant. All receptors derive from a human donor who received a liver transplant.

The genes are TRBV27 and TRBJ1-4, with D possibly TRBD1 on 5 matching bases. Trimming left V 3 bases short and J 7 bases short, with 12 bases between. Germline V gives CDR1 MNHEY, CDR2 SMNVEV (reference sequence). The CDR3 spans 14 residues. The CDR3, as DNA: TGTGCCAGCAGTTTTTCGGGGGTGGGTGAAAAACTGTTTTTT. It codes for CASSFSGVGEKLFF. The full variable domain, completed using reference TRBV27 and TRBJ1-4, is EAQVTQNPRYLITVTGKKLTVTCSQNMNHEYMSWYRQDPGLGLRQIYYSMNVEVTDKGDVPEGYKVSRKEKRNFPLILESPSPNQTSLYFCASSFSGVGEKLFFGSGTQLSVL.

The chain is built from TRBV18 and TRBJ2-7, with TRBD1 as a possible D gene (6 bases). The CDR3 runs 15 residues. The germline CDR1 and CDR2 sequences are KGHSH and LQKENI. V was pared by 1 base and J by 5 bases, with 15 bases between. Here the CDR3 reads CASSPRGTNFNEQYF. The CDR3 nucleotides are TGTGCCAGCTCACCACGGGGGACAAATTTCAACGAGCAGTACTTC.

CDR3 nucleotides: TGTGCCAGCAGTCCGCGGGAGGGCCATCACAATGAGCAGTTCTTC. It translates to CASSPREGHHNEQFF. V gene TRBV6-6 combines with J gene TRBJ2-1, with 9 bases aligning to TRBD2. CDR1 is MNHNY, CDR2 SVGAGI, per germline (reference sequence). This CDR3 has 15 amino acids. Trimming at V came to 5 bases and at J to 5 bases, leaving 7 bases not matched to a gene.

This sequence joins TRBV11-2 and TRBJ2-2; D not resolved. CDR3 length: 13 amino acids. Trimming shortened V by 3 bases and J by 2 bases, and 4 bases separated the two germline ends. The V gene's germline CDR1 is SGHAT and CDR2 FQNNGV. The CDR3: CASSFSNTGELFF. The CDR3 DNA follows: TGTGCCAGCAGCTTTTCTAACACCGGGGAGCTGTTTTTT.

The chain combines TRBV15 with TRBJ1-5; D remains unclear. V was shortened by 0 bases and J by 5 bases, with 11 bases between the two germline ends. CDR1 and CDR2 from the germline V gene are LNHNV and YYDKDF (reference sequence). The CDR3 covers 15 residues. In DNA form, the CDR3 reads TGTGCCACCAGCAGAGATACGGGAAAGTATCAGCCCCAGCATTTT. This encodes CATSRDTGKYQPQHF.

The genes are TRBV28 and TRBJ2-7, with 8 bases aligning to TRBD1. This CDR3 is 15 amino acids long. Losses at the gene ends were 3 bases for V and 0 bases for J; bases not matched to a gene: 4. Germline lookup yields CDR1 MDHEN and CDR2 SYDVKM. CDR3 amino acids: CASSFSGTGSYEQYF. The CDR3 coding sequence is TGTGCCAGCAGTTTCTCCGGGACAGGCTCCTACGAGCAGTACTTC.

This clone was found a few times. V usage is TRBV30 and J usage is TRBJ2-7, with D perhaps given as TRBD1 or TRBD2 (5 bases each). Trimming left V 8 bases short and J 6 bases short, with 17 bases between. Germline V gene data show CDR1 as GTSNPN and CDR2 as SVGIG (reference sequence). The CDR3 is made up of 12 amino acids. The DNA for the CDR3 is TGTGCCAGGGACCAGCGGTCCGGCGAGCAGTACTTC. It yields the protein CARDQRSGEQYF.

The chain couples TRBV11-2 to TRBJ1-4, with TRBD1 as a possible D gene (6 bases). Germline V gives CDR1 SGHAT, CDR2 FQNNGV. The CDR3 has 15 amino acids. The ends were cut back, 5 bases at V and 1 base at J, with 11 bases in the middle. The CDR3 sequence is CASSPIRGTNEKLFF. The DNA for the CDR3 is TGTGCCAGCAGCCCGATCAGGGGAACTAATGAAAAACTGTTTTTT.

The CDR3 coding sequence is TGTGCCACCAGCAGAGAAGGGGGCTCGGGTGAAAAACTGTTTTTT. It yields the protein CATSREGGSGEKLFF. The V and J genes are TRBV15 and TRBJ1-4, with 7 bases fitting TRBD1. The CDR3 runs to 15 residues. The trim removed 0 bases at V and 7 bases at J, leaving 5 bases unmatched. Germline V CDR1 and CDR2: LNHNV, YYDKDF (reference sequence).

The V and J genes are TRBV5-1 and TRBJ2-1; 14 bases align to TRBD2. Germline CDR1 SGHRS, CDR2 YFSETQ. After removal of 3 bases from V and 6 bases from J, the junction contained 2 bases not matched to a gene. This CDR3 has 15 amino acids. Here the CDR3 DNA reads TGCGCCAGCAGCTCGGGGACTAGCGGGGGCAATGAGCAGTTCTTC. This codes for CASSSGTSGGNEQFF.

The chain couples TRBV7-8 to TRBJ2-7, with D tentatively TRBD1 (5 bases). CDR3 length equals 16 residues. Germline CDR1 and CDR2: SGHVS and FQNEAQ. The V gene lost 4 bases and the J gene lost 4 bases, with 20 bases spanning the gap. The CDR3: CASSSHRSWELYEQYF. CDR3 sequence (DNA): TGTGCCAGCAGCTCTCACAGGTCCTGGGAATTGTACGAGCAGTACTTC.

The chain uses TRBV19 and TRBJ1-3; no clear D. Between the trimmed V and J ends, which lost 8 bases and 2 bases, there was a span of 13 bases. The CDR3 totals 14 residues. Germline lookup yields CDR1 LNHDA and CDR2 SQIVND (reference sequence). This CDR3 reads CASDPGSPGNTIYF. For the CDR3, the DNA is TGTGCCAGTGACCCCGGCAGCCCTGGAAACACCATATATTTT.

The chain employs TRBV6-1 and TRBJ1-5, with a possible D match to TRBD1 (5 bases). The V end lost 6 bases, the J end lost 7 bases, and 10 bases lay between the germline ends. This CDR3 spans 12 amino acids. Germline V gene lookup returns CDR1 MNHNS and CDR2 SASEGT. The CDR3, as DNA: TGTGCCAGCAGCCGCCGGGGGCAGCCCCAGCATTTT. It is translated as CASSRRGQPQHF.

In its sample, this clone was seen once. This chain joins TRBV28 and TRBJ2-7; perhaps TRBD2 as D (5 bases). In germline, CDR1 is MDHEN, CDR2 SYDVKM. V gave up 1 base and J gave up 7 bases, with 14 bases separating them. The CDR3 sequence is 14 residues long. The CDR3 is CASSLFLAEEEQYF. The CDR3 bases are TGTGCCAGCAGTTTATTCCTAGCTGAGGAAGAGCAGTACTTC.

This clone was seen only once. The V gene is TRBV21-1, the J gene TRBJ2-7; TRBD2, the table's D call, was not compared with the DNA. TRBV21-1 is termed a pseudogene. The CDR3 sequence is 17 residues long. DNA for the CDR3: TGTGCCAGCAGCTGTCAGGGGACTAGCGGGAGCAGTTACGAGCAGTACTTC. It translates to CASSCQGTSGSSYEQYF.

The chain has TRBV7-7 and TRBJ2-2; weak D call: TRBD2 (5 bases). Germline CDR1 reads SSHAT; CDR2 reads FNYEAQ (reference sequence). Trimming removed 5 bases at V and 3 bases at J, with 13 bases between. CDR3 length: 15 amino acids. This CDR3 is CASSPGRGDTGELFF. The CDR3, as DNA: TGTGCCAGCAGCCCCGGCCGGGGTGACACCGGGGAGCTGTTTTTT.

The chain carries TRBV5-1 and TRBJ2-2; D is possibly TRBD1 (5 bases). This CDR3 has 16 residues. The germline CDR1 and CDR2 sequences are SGHRS and YFSETQ. V was clipped by 4 bases and J by 5 bases, with 18 bases between them. The CDR3 spells CASSRAGISRTGELFF. CDR3 nucleotide sequence: TGCGCCAGCAGCCGTGCAGGGATCTCGAGAACCGGGGAGCTGTTTTTT.

The J gene is TRBJ2-3, the V gene TRBV28; 9 nucleotides match TRBD2. The CDR3 contains 15 residues. Germline V CDR1 and CDR2: MDHEN, SYDVKM. With V trimmed by 6 bases and J by 4 bases, 8 bases remained unmatched. In DNA form, the CDR3 reads TGTGCCAGCAGCCGGCGGGGGGGAGGATCAGATACGCAGTATTTT. Protein: CASSRRGGGSDTQYF.

The V call is TRBV7-2, the J call TRBJ2-7; the D gene is possibly TRBD1 (7 bases). The CDR3 contains 14 residues. The ends were cut back, 5 bases at V and 5 bases at J, with 16 bases in the middle. The germline V gene encodes CDR1 SGHTA and CDR2 FQGNSA. The CDR3 nucleotides are TGTGCCAGCAGCCCCCGACAGGGAGGAAACGAGCAGTACTTC. The encoded protein is CASSPRQGGNEQYF.

This clone was seen just once. The gene calls are TRBV5-4 and TRBJ1-2; 9 bases map to TRBD1. CDR1 is SGHNT and CDR2 is YYREEE in the germline V gene (reference sequence). Germline trimming cut 4 bases from V and 4 bases from J; bases unmatched to any gene: 2. There are 13 residues in the CDR3. CDR3 loop: CASSLDRGYGYTF. The CDR3 nucleotides read TGTGCCAGCAGCCTGGACAGGGGCTATGGCTACACCTTC.

This chain joins TRBV18 and TRBJ1-5, with TRBD1 identical over 8 bases. Looked up from germline, CDR1 is KGHSH and CDR2 is LQKENI. With 6 bases clipped from V and 5 bases from J, the junction kept 12 bases outside the gene matches. There are 16 residues in the CDR3. Here the CDR3 DNA reads TGTGCCAGCTCGAAAACCCAGGGGGCGCGGGATCAGCCCCAGCATTTT. Its protein is CASSKTQGARDQPQHF.

This chain connects TRBV5-1 to TRBJ1-2; D perhaps matches TRBD1 (5 bases). The V gene's germline CDR1 is SGHRS and CDR2 YFSETQ. The CDR3 sequence is 15 residues long. The V and J ends lost 0 bases and 3 bases respectively, with 12 bases between them. The CDR3 is CASSLANGGYYGYTF. In DNA form, the CDR3 reads TGCGCCAGCAGCTTGGCCAACGGGGGGTACTATGGCTACACCTTC.

This clone was detected only once. The chain uses TRBV2 and TRBJ1-5; tentatively, D is TRBD1 (5 bases). V lost 10 bases to trimming and J lost 2 bases, with 15 bases between them. The germline gives CDR1 SNHLY, CDR2 FYNNEI. The CDR3 extends over 14 amino acids. CDR3 amino acids: CAMGGGVGNQPQHF. The CDR3 region has the DNA TGTGCCATGGGGGGAGGAGTGGGCAATCAGCCCCAGCATTTT.

The V call is TRBV19, the J call TRBJ1-1, with D perhaps TRBD1 (5 bases). The ends were cut back, 7 bases at V and 0 bases at J, with 18 bases in the middle. The CDR3 has 16 residues. The germline gives CDR1 LNHDA, CDR2 SQIVND (reference sequence). The chain's CDR3 is CASTQQAGIMNTEAFF. DNA for the CDR3: TGTGCCAGTACCCAACAAGCAGGGATCATGAACACTGAAGCTTTCTTT.

This clone came up once. Since a much larger clone is just one base distant, this may be a read error. The same CDR3 can be traced to other DNA sequences in this sample. This chain links TRBV19 with TRBJ1-5, with TRBD1 matching 8 bases. CDR1 and CDR2 from the germline V gene are LNHDA and SQIVND (reference sequence). The length of the CDR3 is 13 residues. The trim removed 4 bases at V and 4 bases at J, leaving 0 bases unmatched. DNA of the CDR3: TGTGCCAGTAGTAGACAGGGGAATCAGCCCCAGCATTTT. It translates to CASSRQGNQPQHF.

V gene TRBV6-1 combines with J gene TRBJ1-2, with D uncertain. Germline-derived CDR1 and CDR2 are MNHNS and SASEGT. V lost 3 bases, J lost 5 bases, and 13 bases lay in between. CDR3 size: 14 residues. CDR3 sequence reads: CASSEPARTYGYTF. The CDR3 coding sequence is TGTGCCAGCAGTGAGCCTGCTCGGACTTATGGCTACACCTTC.